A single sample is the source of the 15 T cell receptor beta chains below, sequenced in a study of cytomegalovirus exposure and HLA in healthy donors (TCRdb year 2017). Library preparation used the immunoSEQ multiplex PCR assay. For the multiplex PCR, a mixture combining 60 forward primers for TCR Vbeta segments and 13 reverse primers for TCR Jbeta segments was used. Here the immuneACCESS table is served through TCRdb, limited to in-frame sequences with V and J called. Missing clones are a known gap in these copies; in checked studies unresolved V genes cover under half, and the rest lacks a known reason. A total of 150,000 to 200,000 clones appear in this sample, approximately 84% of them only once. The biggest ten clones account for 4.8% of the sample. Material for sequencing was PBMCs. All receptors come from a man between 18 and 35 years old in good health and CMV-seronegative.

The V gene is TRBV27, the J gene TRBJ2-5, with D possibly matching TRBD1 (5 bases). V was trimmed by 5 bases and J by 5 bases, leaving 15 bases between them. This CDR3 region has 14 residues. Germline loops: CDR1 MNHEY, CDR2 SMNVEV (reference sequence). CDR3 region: CASSHTRAGETQYF. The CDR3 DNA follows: TGTGCCAGCAGTCATACCAGGGCCGGGGAGACCCAGTACTTC.

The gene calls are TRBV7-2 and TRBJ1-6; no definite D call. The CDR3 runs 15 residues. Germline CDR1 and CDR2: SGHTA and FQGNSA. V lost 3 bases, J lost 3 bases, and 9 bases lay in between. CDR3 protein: CASSFVSNYNSPLHF. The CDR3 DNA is TGTGCCAGCAGCTTCGTCAGTAACTATAATTCACCCCTCCACTTT.

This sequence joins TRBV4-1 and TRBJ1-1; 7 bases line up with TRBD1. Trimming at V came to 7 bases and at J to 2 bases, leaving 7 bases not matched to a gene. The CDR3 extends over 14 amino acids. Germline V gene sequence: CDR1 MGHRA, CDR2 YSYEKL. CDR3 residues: CASTLQGSNTEAFF. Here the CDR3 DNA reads TGCGCCAGCACTCTACAGGGGAGCAACACTGAAGCTTTCTTT.

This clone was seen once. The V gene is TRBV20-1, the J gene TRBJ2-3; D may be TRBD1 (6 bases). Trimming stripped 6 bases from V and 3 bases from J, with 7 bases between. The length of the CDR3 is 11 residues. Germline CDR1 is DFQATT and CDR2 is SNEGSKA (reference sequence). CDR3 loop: CSADRTDTQYF. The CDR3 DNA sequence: TGCAGTGCCGACAGGACAGATACGCAGTATTTT.

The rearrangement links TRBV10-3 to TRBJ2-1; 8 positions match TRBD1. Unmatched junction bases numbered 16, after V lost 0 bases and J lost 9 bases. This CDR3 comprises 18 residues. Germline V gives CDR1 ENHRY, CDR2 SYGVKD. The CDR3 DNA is TGTGCCATCAGTGAGTCGCAGAGGGGGGCAGGGGGCTTGGGTGAGCAGTTCTTC. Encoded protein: CAISESQRGAGGLGEQFF.

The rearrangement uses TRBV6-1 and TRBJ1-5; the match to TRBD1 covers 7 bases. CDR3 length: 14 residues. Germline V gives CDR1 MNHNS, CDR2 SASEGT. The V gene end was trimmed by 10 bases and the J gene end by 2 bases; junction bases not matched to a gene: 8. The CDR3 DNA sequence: TGTGCCACCACAACCACAGGGGGCAATCAGCCCCAGCATTTT. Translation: CATTTTGGNQPQHF.

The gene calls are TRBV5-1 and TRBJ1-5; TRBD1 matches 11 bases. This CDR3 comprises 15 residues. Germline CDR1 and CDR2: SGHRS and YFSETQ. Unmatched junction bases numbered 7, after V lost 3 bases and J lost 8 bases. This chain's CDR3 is CASSSWGQGGEPQHF. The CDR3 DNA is TGCGCCAGCAGCTCATGGGGACAGGGGGGAGAGCCCCAGCATTTT.

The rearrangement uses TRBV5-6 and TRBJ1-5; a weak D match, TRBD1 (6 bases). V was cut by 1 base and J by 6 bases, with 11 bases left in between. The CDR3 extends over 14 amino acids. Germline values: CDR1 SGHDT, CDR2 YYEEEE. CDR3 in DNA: TGTGCCAGCAGCTTGCAGGGGTTTGGTCAGCCCCAGCATTTT. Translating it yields CASSLQGFGQPQHF.

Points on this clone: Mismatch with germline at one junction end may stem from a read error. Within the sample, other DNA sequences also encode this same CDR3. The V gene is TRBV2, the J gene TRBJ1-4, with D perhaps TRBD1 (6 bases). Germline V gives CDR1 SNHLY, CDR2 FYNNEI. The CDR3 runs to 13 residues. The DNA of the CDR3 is TGCGCCAGCGGTCTACAGGGTTGGGAAAAACTGTTTTTT. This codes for CASGLQGWEKLFF.

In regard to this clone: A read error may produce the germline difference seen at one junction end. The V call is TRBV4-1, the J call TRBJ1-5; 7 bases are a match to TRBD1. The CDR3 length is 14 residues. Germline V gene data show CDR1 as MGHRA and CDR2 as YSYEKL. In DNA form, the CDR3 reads TGTGCCAGCAGCCCACAGGGGTCCAATCAGCCCCAGCATTTT. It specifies CASSPQGSNQPQHF.

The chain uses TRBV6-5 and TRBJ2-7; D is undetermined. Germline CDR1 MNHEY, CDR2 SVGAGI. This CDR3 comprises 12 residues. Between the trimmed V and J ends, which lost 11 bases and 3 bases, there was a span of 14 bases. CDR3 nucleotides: TGTGCCGCCGTGGGCCCACACTACGAGCAGTACTTC. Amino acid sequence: CAAVGPHYEQYF.

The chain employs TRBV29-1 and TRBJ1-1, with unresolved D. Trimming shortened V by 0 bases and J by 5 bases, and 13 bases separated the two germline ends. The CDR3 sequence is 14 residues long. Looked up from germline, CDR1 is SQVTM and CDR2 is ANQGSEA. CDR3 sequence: CSVEDQTRGTEAFF. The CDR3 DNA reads TGCAGCGTTGAAGATCAAACGAGAGGAACTGAAGCTTTCTTT.

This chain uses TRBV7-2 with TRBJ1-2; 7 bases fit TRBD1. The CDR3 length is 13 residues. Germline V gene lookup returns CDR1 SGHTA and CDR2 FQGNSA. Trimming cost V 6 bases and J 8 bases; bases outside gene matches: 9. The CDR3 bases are TGTGCCAGCAGTCCCCGACAGGGTAAGGGCTACACCTTC. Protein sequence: CASSPRQGKGYTF.

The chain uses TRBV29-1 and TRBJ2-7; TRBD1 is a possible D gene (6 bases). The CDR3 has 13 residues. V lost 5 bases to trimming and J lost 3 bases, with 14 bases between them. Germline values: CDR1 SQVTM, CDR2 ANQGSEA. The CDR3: CSVRTVGNYEQYF. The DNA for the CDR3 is TGCAGCGTTAGGACAGTGGGTAACTACGAGCAGTACTTC.

The CDR3, as DNA: TGTGCCAGCAGTCCCCTGAGCGGGGGGGAGACCCAGTACTTC. As protein: CASSPLSGGETQYF. The rearrangement joins TRBV7-8 to TRBJ2-5, with TRBD2 identical over 9 bases. With 6 bases clipped from V and 5 bases from J, the junction kept 7 bases outside the gene matches. This CDR3 has 14 amino acids. Germline V gene lookup returns CDR1 SGHVS and CDR2 FQNEAQ. The full variable domain, its missing parts supplied by reference TRBV7-8 and TRBJ2-5, is GAGVSQSPRYKVAKRGQDVALRCDPISGHVSLFWYQQALGQGPEFLTYFQNEAQLDKSGLPSDRFFAERPEGSVSTLKIQRTQQEDSAVYLCASSPLSGGETQYFGPGTRLLVL.